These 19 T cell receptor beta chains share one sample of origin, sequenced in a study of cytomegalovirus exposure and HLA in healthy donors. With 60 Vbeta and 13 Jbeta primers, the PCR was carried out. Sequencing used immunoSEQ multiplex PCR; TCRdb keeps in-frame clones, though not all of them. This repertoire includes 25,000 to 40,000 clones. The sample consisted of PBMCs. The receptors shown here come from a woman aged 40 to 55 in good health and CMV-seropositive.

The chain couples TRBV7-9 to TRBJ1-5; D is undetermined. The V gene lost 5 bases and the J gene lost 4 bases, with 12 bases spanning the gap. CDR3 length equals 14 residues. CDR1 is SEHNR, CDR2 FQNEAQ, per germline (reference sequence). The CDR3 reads CASSAGTDNQPQHF. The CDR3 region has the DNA TGTGCCAGCAGCGCGGGTACAGATAATCAGCCCCAGCATTTT. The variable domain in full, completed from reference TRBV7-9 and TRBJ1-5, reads DTGVSQNPRHKITKRGQNVTFRCDPISEHNRLYWYRQTLGQGPEFLTYFQNEAQLEKSRLLSDRFSAERPKGSFSTLEIQRTEQGDSAMYLCASSAGTDNQPQHFGDGTRLSIL.

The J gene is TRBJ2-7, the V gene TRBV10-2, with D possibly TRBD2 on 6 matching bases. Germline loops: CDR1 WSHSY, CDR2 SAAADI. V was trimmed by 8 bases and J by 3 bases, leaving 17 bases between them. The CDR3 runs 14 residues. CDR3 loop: CASEPDYANYEQYF. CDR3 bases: TGCGCCAGCGAGCCGGACTACGCAAACTACGAGCAGTACTTC.

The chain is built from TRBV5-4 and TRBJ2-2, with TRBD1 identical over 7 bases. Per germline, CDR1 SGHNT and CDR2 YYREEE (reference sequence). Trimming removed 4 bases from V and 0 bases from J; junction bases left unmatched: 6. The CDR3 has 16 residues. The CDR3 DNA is TGTGCCAGCAGCCAAAACAGGGGATCGAACACCGGGGAGCTGTTTTTT. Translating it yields CASSQNRGSNTGELFF.

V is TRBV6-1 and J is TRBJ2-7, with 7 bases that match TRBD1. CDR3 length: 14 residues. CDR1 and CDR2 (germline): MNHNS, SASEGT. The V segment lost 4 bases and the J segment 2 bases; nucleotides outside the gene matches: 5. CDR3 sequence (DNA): TGTGCCAGCAGTGGATACAGGGGTCCCTACGAGCAGTACTTC. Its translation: CASSGYRGPYEQYF.

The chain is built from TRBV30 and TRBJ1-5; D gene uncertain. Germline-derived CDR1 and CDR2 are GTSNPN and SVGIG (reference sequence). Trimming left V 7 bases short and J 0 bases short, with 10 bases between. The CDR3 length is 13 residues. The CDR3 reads CAYCLSSNQPQHF. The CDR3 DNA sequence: TGTGCCTACTGCTTGAGTAGCAATCAGCCCCAGCATTTT.

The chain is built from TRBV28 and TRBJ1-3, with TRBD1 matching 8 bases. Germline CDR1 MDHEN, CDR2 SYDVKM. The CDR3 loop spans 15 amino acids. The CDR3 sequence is CASQGAGGYGNTIYF. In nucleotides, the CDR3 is TGTGCGAGCCAGGGGGCAGGGGGATATGGAAACACCATATATTTT.

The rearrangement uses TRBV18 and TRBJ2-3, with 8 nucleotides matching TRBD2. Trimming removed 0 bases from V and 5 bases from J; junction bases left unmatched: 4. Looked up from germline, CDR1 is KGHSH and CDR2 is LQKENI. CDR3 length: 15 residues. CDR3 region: CASSPPERERDTQYF. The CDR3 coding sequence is TGTGCCAGCTCACCACCCGAGCGGGAGCGAGATACGCAGTATTTT.

CDR3 loop: CASSRPAGGAAGELFF. Here the CDR3 DNA reads TGTGCCAGCAGCCGACCAGCGGGAGGGGCTGCCGGGGAGCTGTTTTTT. J is TRBJ2-2 and V is TRBV7-9, with 10 bases that match TRBD2. With 5 bases clipped from V and 6 bases from J, the junction kept 9 bases outside the gene matches. The CDR3 length is 16 residues. CDR1 is SEHNR, CDR2 FQNEAQ, per germline (reference sequence).

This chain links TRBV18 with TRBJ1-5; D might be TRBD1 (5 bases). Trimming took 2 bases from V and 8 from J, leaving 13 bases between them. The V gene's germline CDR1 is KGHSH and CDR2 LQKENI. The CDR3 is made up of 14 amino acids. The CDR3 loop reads CASSPGGVGKPQHF. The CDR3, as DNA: TGTGCCAGCTCACCAGGAGGGGTAGGGAAGCCCCAGCATTTT.

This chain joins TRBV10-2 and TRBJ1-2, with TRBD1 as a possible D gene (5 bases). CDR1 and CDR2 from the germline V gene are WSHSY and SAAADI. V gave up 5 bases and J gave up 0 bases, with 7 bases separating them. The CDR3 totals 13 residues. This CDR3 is CASSRQTNYGYTF. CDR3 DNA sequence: TGCGCCAGCAGTCGACAGACTAACTATGGCTACACCTTC.

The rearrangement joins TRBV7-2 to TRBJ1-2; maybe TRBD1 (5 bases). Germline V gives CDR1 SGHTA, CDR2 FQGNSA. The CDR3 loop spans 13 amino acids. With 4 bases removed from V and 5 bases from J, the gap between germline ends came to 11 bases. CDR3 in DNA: TGTGCCAGCAGCTGGGCCACAGGATATGGCTACACCTTC. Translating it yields CASSWATGYGYTF.

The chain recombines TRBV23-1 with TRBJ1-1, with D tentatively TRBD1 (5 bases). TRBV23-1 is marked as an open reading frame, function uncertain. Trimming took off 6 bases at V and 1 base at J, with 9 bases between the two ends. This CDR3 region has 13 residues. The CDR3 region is CASSQGQNTEAFF. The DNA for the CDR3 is TGCGCCAGCAGCCAAGGACAGAACACTGAAGCTTTCTTT.

The CDR3 DNA sequence: TGTGCCAGCAGCGTCAGGGGGCGAGGCACTGAAGCTTTCTTT. This encodes CASSVRGRGTEAFF. The rearrangement uses TRBV7-2 and TRBJ1-1; TRBD1 matches 8 bases. The V gene's germline CDR1 is SGHTA and CDR2 FQGNSA. The CDR3 has 14 amino acids. V lost 5 bases and J lost 4; bases outside the gene matches: 6.

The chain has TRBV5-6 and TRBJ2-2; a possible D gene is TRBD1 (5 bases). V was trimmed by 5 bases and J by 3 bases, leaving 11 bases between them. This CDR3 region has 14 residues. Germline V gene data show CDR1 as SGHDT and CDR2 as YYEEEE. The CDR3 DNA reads TGTGCCAGCAGTTCGCTCAGGGACACCGGGGAGCTGTTTTTT. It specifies CASSSLRDTGELFF.

The CDR3 nucleotides read TGTGCCAGCTCCCCGCAGGTTACATTCACAGATACGCAGTATTTT. The encoded protein is CASSPQVTFTDTQYF. The chain links TRBV18 to TRBJ2-3; D uncertain. The V end lost 6 bases, the J end lost 2 bases, and 15 bases lay between the germline ends. Germline values: CDR1 KGHSH, CDR2 LQKENI. The CDR3 consists of 15 residues.

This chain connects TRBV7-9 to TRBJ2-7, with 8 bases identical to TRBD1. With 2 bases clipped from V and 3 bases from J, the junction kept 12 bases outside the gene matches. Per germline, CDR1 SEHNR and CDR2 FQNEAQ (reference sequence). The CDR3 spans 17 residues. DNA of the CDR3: TGTGCCAGCAGCTTATCTCGTACAGGGGGAAATCTCTACGAGCAGTACTTC. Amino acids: CASSLSRTGGNLYEQYF.

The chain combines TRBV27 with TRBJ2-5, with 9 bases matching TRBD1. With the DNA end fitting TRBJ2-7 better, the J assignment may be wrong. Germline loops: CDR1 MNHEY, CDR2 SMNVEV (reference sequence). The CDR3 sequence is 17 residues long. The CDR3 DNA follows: TGTGCCAGCAGAGCGACTCCCGGGACAGGGCTCGCCTACGAGCAGTACTTC. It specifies CASRATPGTGLAYEQYF.

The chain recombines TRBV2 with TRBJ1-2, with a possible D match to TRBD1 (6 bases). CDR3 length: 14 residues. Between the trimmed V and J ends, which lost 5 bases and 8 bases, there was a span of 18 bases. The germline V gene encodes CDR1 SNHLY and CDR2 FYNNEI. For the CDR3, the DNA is TGTGCCAGCAGTCTTGAGATCGCAGGGGCCGGCTACACCTTC. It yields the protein CASSLEIAGAGYTF.

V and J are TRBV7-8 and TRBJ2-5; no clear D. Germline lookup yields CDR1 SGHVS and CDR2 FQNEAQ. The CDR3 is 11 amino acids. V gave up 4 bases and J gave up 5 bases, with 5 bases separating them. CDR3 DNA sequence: TGTGCCAGCAGCTCCATGGAGACCCAGTACTTC. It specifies CASSSMETQYF.